Each of the 8 T cell receptor beta chains below was sequenced from the same sample in a study of blood T cell repertoires in COVID-19. TCRdb's copy holds only in-frame clones and misses some; the assay was immunoSEQ multiplex PCR. Among roughly 140,000 clones listed, about 79% were seen once. The sequencing sample was made of peripheral blood. The receptors shown here come from a man in his 60s with active or convalescent COVID-19.

The genes are TRBV13 and TRBJ2-1, with D hard to call. Trimming stripped 3 bases from V and 0 bases from J, with 12 bases between. The length of the CDR3 is 16 residues. CDR1 PRHDT and CDR2 FYEKMQ come from the germline V gene (reference sequence). As DNA, the CDR3 is TGTGCCAGCAGCTTCGTCGGTGAGAGCTCCTACAATGAGCAGTTCTTC. This sequence encodes CASSFVGESSYNEQFF.

J is TRBJ1-5 and V is TRBV29-1, with 8 bases fitting TRBD1. CDR1 is SQVTM, CDR2 ANQGSEA, per germline. The junction had 15 bases not matched to a gene; V was cut back by 7 bases and J by 7 bases. The CDR3 is 15 residues long. CDR3 residues: CSDPPTRGQNQPQHF. The DNA for the CDR3 is TGCAGCGACCCTCCAACCAGGGGGCAAAACCAGCCCCAGCATTTT.

The V gene is TRBV6-5, the J gene TRBJ2-3, with D possibly TRBD1 on 5 matching bases. The V and J ends lost 6 bases and 0 bases respectively, with 13 bases between them. Per germline, CDR1 MNHEY and CDR2 SVGAGI. CDR3 length equals 15 residues. DNA of the CDR3: TGTGCCAGCAGCGACAGAGGAACTAGCACAGATACGCAGTATTTT. Amino acid sequence: CASSDRGTSTDTQYF.

V is TRBV7-2 and J is TRBJ1-3; weak D call: TRBD1 (6 bases). The germline CDR1 and CDR2 sequences are SGHTA and FQGNSA. With 4 bases removed from V and 8 bases from J, the gap between germline ends came to 21 bases. The CDR3 extends over 16 amino acids. CDR3 DNA sequence: TGTGCCAGCAGCTCCAAGCCAGGGGTCTCGGGCCACACCATATATTTT. The encoded protein is CASSSKPGVSGHTIYF.

In its sample, this clone was seen a few times. This sequence joins TRBV7-8 and TRBJ2-7, with no clear D. This CDR3 contains 14 residues. V lost 5 bases to trimming and J lost 0 bases, with 11 bases between them. The germline gives CDR1 SGHVS, CDR2 FQNEAQ. The CDR3 region is CASSLGLSSYEQYF. DNA for the CDR3: TGTGCCAGCAGCCTAGGGCTCAGCTCCTACGAGCAGTACTTC.

A word on this clone: The junction shows a germline mismatch at one end, possibly a read error. The chain is built from TRBV7-7 and TRBJ1-5; weak D call: TRBD1 (5 bases). Germline V gives CDR1 SSHAT, CDR2 FNYEAQ (reference sequence). CDR3 length equals 18 residues. CDR3 in DNA: TGTGCTAGCAGCTTATTTATAGGACAACGTAATAGCAATCAGCCCCAGCATTTT. Protein: CASSLFIGQRNSNQPQHF.

The V gene is TRBV30, the J gene TRBJ2-2; TRBD2 is a possible D gene (5 bases). Germline V gives CDR1 GTSNPN, CDR2 SVGIG (reference sequence). The CDR3 consists of 14 residues. Trimming took off 0 bases at V and 5 bases at J, with 10 bases between the two ends. CDR3 nucleotides: TGTGCCTGGAGTGTTTCCAGGAGGACCGGGGAGCTGTTTTTT. Translating it yields CAWSVSRRTGELFF.

The rearrangement joins TRBV5-1 to TRBJ1-1; possibly TRBD1 for D (6 bases). From germline, CDR1 is SGHRS and CDR2 YFSETQ. Trimming took 4 bases from V and 4 from J, leaving 11 bases between them. The CDR3 extends over 13 amino acids. This CDR3 reads CASSRDKGTEAFF. DNA for the CDR3: TGCGCCAGCAGCCGGGACAAGGGCACTGAAGCTTTCTTT.